These 5 T cell receptor beta chains share one sample of origin, sequenced in a study of regulatory T cells in long-lasting Graves disease. Time point indicated: persistent/refractory GD, antithyroid drugs over 5 years with positive TRAb. Following extraction of RNA from PBMCs, that RNA was used to make the TCR library. Arm-PCR of CDR3 regions and iRepertoire HTBI primers were the basis on which TCR beta libraries were built. TCRdb passed the multiplex PCR reads through MiXCR, listing each CDR3 protein once. The sample consists of approximately 690,000 distinct CDR3 sequences, 30% of them appearing once. The sample in question was peripheral blood mononuclear cells (PBMCs), obtained when the disease was refractory, from a patient treated with antithyroid drugs. The receptors were sampled from a female donor with Graves disease.

This clonotype has only a few counts. The chain employs TRBV7-9 and TRBJ2-2; 7 nucleotides match TRBD1. The CDR3 has 18 amino acids. The germline gives CDR1 SEHNR, CDR2 FQNEAQ (reference sequence). Unmatched junction bases numbered 12, after V lost 5 bases and J lost 0 bases. The CDR3 DNA is TGTGCCAGCAGCCCCACGGAAGGGGGCCCCCCGAACACCGGGGAGCTGTTTTTT. It translates to CASSPTEGGPPNTGELFF.

This clonotype has a count of ten or more. The chain has TRBV2 and TRBJ1-1; the match to TRBD1 covers 7 bases. Germline CDR1 is SNHLY and CDR2 is FYNNEI. This CDR3 contains 13 residues. V gave up 8 bases and J gave up 0 bases; unmatched junction bases: 3. This CDR3 reads CASPGQMNTEAFF. In nucleotides, the CDR3 is TGTGCCAGCCCGGGACAGATGAACACTGAAGCTTTCTTT.

This clonotype was picked up a small number of times. The V call is TRBV20-1, the J call TRBJ2-5; D gene uncertain. This CDR3 contains 13 residues. Germline V lookup: CDR1 DFQATT, CDR2 SNEGSKA (reference sequence). V was trimmed by 1 base and J by 7 bases, leaving 13 bases between them. Here the CDR3 DNA reads TGCAGTGCTAGAGGTCCAGCCGCCGGGACCCAGTACTTC. Encoded protein: CSARGPAAGTQYF.

This chain links TRBV6-1 with TRBJ1-2, with 9 positions matching TRBD1. Germline assignment: CDR1 MNHNS and CDR2 SASEGT. V lost 7 bases, J lost 6 bases, and 15 bases stayed unmatched. This CDR3 region has 16 residues. The CDR3 nucleotides are TGTGCCAGCACACACCTGCCGGGACAGGGCATCGATGGCTACACCTTC. As protein: CASTHLPGQGIDGYTF.

The gene calls are TRBV28 and TRBJ2-5, with D hard to call. The CDR3 covers 12 residues. Germline CDR1 MDHEN, CDR2 SYDVKM. V lost 5 bases and J lost 5, with 9 bases in between. The chain's CDR3 is CASSPSMETQYF. The DNA for the CDR3 is TGTGCCAGCAGTCCCTCTATGGAGACCCAGTACTTC.